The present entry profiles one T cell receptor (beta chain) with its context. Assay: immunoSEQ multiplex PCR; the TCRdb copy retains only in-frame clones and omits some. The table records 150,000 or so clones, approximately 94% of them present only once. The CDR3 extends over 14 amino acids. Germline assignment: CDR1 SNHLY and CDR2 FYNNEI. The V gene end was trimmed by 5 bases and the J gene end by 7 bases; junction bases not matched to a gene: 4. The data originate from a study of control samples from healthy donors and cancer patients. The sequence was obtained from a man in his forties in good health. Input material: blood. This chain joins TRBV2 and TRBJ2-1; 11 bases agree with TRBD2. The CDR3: CASSRLAGLNEQFF. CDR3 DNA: TGTGCCAGCAGTAGACTAGCGGGGCTTAATGAGCAGTTCTTC.